The 13 T cell receptor beta chains below come from one sample, sequenced in a study of CD8 T cells in Susac syndrome (dated by TCRdb to about 2019). Library creation used the immunoSEQ multiplex PCR assay. RNA was extracted with the RNeasy kit and roughly 0.5 to 1 ug was reverse transcribed using random hexamers. TCRdb reworked the public reads: Q25 trimming with fastp, MiXCR clone assembly, productive beta chains retained. Every entry covers one CDR3 protein and lists the most common genes and DNA from its rows. This sample gives roughly 200,000 distinct CDR3 sequences in total; roughly 94% of them show up just once. The top ten constitute about 0.1% of the sample. The sample comprised CD4+ T cells from PBMCs. The receptors shown here come from a human donor in good health.

This clonotype has just one count. The chain combines TRBV3-1 with TRBJ2-3, with 11 bases that match TRBD2. V was clipped by 1 base and J by 3 bases; unmatched bases: 3. This CDR3 has 16 amino acids. CDR1 and CDR2 from the germline V gene are LGHDT and YNNKEL (reference sequence). The CDR3 loop reads CASSQVLAGATDTQYF. The CDR3 DNA reads TGTGCCAGCAGCCAAGTACTAGCGGGAGCGACAGATACGCAGTATTTT.

This chain connects TRBV2 to TRBJ1-4; 10 bases align to TRBD1. This CDR3 spans 14 amino acids. After removal of 8 bases from V and 8 bases from J, the junction contained 8 bases not matched to a gene. Germline V gene data show CDR1 as SNHLY and CDR2 as FYNNEI. The CDR3: CASGWTGGGEKLFF. CDR3 DNA: TGTGCCAGCGGATGGACAGGGGGAGGGGAAAAACTGTTTTTT. Full variable domain (outside the CDR3, taken from reference TRBV2 and TRBJ1-4): EPEVTQTPSHQVTQMGQEVILRCVPISNHLYFYWYRQILGQKVEFLVSFYNNEISEKSEIFDDQFSVERPDGSNFTLKIRSTKLEDSAMYFCASGWTGGGEKLFFGSGTQLSVL.

CDR3 DNA: TGTGCCAGCAGCTTGGTGTACAGAGCCCGAACCAATGAGCAGTTCTTC. Translation gives CASSLVYRARTNEQFF. J is TRBJ2-1 and V is TRBV5-6; no clear D gene. Per the germline V gene, CDR1 is SGHDT and CDR2 is YYEEEE. This CDR3 is built from 16 residues. The germline V and J ends were trimmed by 0 bases and 6 bases, with 16 bases remaining between them.

The CDR3 loop is CASSSWTGSGTQYF. The CDR3 DNA reads as TGTGCCAGCAGCTCCTGGACAGGGTCAGGGACCCAGTACTTC. V and J are TRBV7-2 and TRBJ2-5, with 8 bases aligning to TRBD1. The CDR3 is 14 residues long. After removal of 4 bases from V and 7 bases from J, the junction contained 8 bases not matched to a gene. The germline V gene encodes CDR1 SGHTA and CDR2 FQGNSA.

The rearrangement joins TRBV28 to TRBJ2-3, with 14 bases lining up with TRBD2. This CDR3 is 16 amino acids long. CDR1 and CDR2 from the germline V gene are MDHEN and SYDVKM. J lost 5 bases, V lost 5 bases, and 6 bases had no gene match. CDR3: CASSPLGTSGRDTQYF. The CDR3 bases are TGTGCCAGCAGTCCGTTAGGGACTAGCGGGAGAGATACGCAGTATTTT.

The chain carries TRBV9 and TRBJ1-1; D is uncertain. The germline gives CDR1 SGDLS, CDR2 YYNGEE. The CDR3 covers 18 residues. V lost 0 bases, J lost 1 base, and 19 bases lay in between. CDR3 residues: CASSVAGVGESGNTEAFF. The CDR3 nucleotides are TGTGCCAGCAGCGTAGCTGGCGTTGGCGAGTCCGGGAACACTGAAGCTTTCTTT.

V gene TRBV24-1 combines with J gene TRBJ2-5, with D unresolved. This CDR3 region has 13 residues. Germline CDR1 and CDR2: KGHDR and SFDVKD. V gave up 4 bases and J gave up 1 base, with 6 bases separating them. In DNA form, the CDR3 reads TGTGCCACCAGTGACGCCACCCAAGAGACCCAGTACTTC. It is translated as CATSDATQETQYF.

This rearrangement joins TRBV20-1 to TRBJ1-2; D gene ambiguous. Germline-derived CDR1 and CDR2 are DFQATT and SNEGSKA (reference sequence). This CDR3 region has 10 residues. The V end lost 6 bases, the J end lost 3 bases, and 5 bases lay between the germline ends. CDR3 region: CSATDYGYTF. The CDR3 coding sequence is TGCAGTGCGACCGACTATGGCTACACCTTC.

This chain links TRBV7-9 with TRBJ2-1; 11 bases fit TRBD2. Germline V lookup: CDR1 SEHNR, CDR2 FQNEAQ (reference sequence). This CDR3 region has 16 residues. Unmatched junction bases numbered 8, after V lost 3 bases and J lost 7 bases. CDR3 in DNA: TGTGCCAGCAGCTTTGAGCGGGCTAGCGGGAGGAATGAGCAGTTCTTC. As protein: CASSFERASGRNEQFF.

On this clonotype itself: Germline and junction disagree at one end, which may indicate a read error. CDR3: CSVEDRGRDTQYF. As DNA, the CDR3 is TGCAGCGTGGAAGACAGGGGGCGAGATACGCAGTATTTT. The chain combines TRBV29-1 with TRBJ2-3, with 10 bases lining up with TRBD1. The CDR3 is 13 residues long. The V gene's germline CDR1 is SQVTM and CDR2 ANQGSEA.

The rearrangement uses TRBV5-1 and TRBJ2-3; a possible D gene is TRBD1 (6 bases). The CDR3 spans 13 residues. V was shortened by 4 bases and J by 6 bases, with 12 bases between the two germline ends. In germline, CDR1 is SGHRS, CDR2 YFSETQ. The CDR3 nucleotides read TGCGCCAGCAGCCTTGGTACAGGGGATACGCAGTATTTT. This gives the protein CASSLGTGDTQYF.

V usage is TRBV20-1 and J usage is TRBJ2-7; D unclear. The ends were cut back, 5 bases at V and 3 bases at J, with 11 bases in the middle. The germline gives CDR1 DFQATT, CDR2 SNEGSKA (reference sequence). There are 12 residues in the CDR3. This CDR3 reads CSASPKGYEQYF. In DNA form, the CDR3 reads TGCAGTGCTTCCCCCAAGGGCTACGAGCAGTACTTC.

The chain joins TRBV6-5 to TRBJ2-7; 7 bases agree with TRBD1. From germline, CDR1 is MNHEY and CDR2 SVGAGI. The trim removed 6 bases at V and 3 bases at J, leaving 5 bases unmatched. The CDR3 is 13 residues long. The CDR3 nucleotides are TGTGCCAGCAGCCTCGACAGGGACTACGAGCAGTACTTC. This translates into CASSLDRDYEQYF.